These 10 T cell receptor beta chains were sequenced from one sample in a study of long-term antiretroviral therapy in people with HIV (dated by TCRdb to 2022 to 2024). The immunoSEQ hsTCRB v3.0 assay was used at survey level resolution to sequence the TRB variable region. TCRdb re-hosts the immuneACCESS table, in-frame sequences only. Its copies lack some clones; in the studies checked, an unresolved V gene accounts for under half of them, and the cause for the rest is not known. A total of more than 20,000 clones appear in this sample, around four fifths of them only once. Approximately 4.6% of the sample lies in the top ten. Sequenced material: unsorted PBMCs, taken 3 years after starting antiretroviral therapy. These receptors all come from a man in his late teens or twenties with HIV.

The rearrangement uses TRBV27 and TRBJ2-4; D call uncertain. The CDR3 has 16 residues. V was clipped by 0 bases and J by 1 base, with 10 bases between them. Germline values: CDR1 MNHEY, CDR2 SMNVEV (reference sequence). The CDR3: CASSLSHPAAKNIQYF. In DNA form, the CDR3 reads TGTGCCAGCAGTTTATCGCACCCGGCGGCCAAAAACATTCAGTACTTC.

V gene TRBV18 combines with J gene TRBJ2-1, with a possible D match to TRBD2 (5 bases). CDR1 and CDR2 from the germline V gene are KGHSH and LQKENI. Deletions cut 6 bases from V and 7 bases from J, with 16 bases between. The CDR3 is 14 residues long. CDR3 sequence (DNA): TGTGCCAGCTCGCCCACCGCGACTATAAATGAGCAGTTCTTC. It specifies CASSPTATINEQFF.

The chain combines TRBV7-9 with TRBJ2-1, with D hard to call. The germline gives CDR1 SEHNR, CDR2 FQNEAQ (reference sequence). Trimming took 0 bases from V and 7 from J, leaving 10 bases between them. The CDR3 is 14 residues long. The CDR3 DNA follows: TGTGCCAGCAGCTTAGCTGCGGATGGGAATGAGCAGTTCTTC. Protein sequence: CASSLAADGNEQFF.

This chain connects TRBV2 to TRBJ2-2; TRBD1 matches 7 bases. V was clipped by 7 bases and J by 7 bases; unmatched bases: 9. Germline V gene lookup returns CDR1 SNHLY and CDR2 FYNNEI. The CDR3 is 14 amino acids. The CDR3 nucleotides read TGTGCCAGCACGAGGGGACAGAGCTTCGGGGAGCTGTTTTTT. Protein: CASTRGQSFGELFF.

This clone was found once. The gene calls are TRBV7-9 and TRBJ2-1, with D unclear. V shed 0 bases and J shed 3 bases, with 12 bases lying between them. CDR1 is SEHNR and CDR2 is FQNEAQ in the germline V gene (reference sequence). The CDR3 length is 16 residues. The DNA for the CDR3 is TGTGCCAGCAGCTTAGCGCTGTCAGGTTACTACAATGAGCAGTTCTTC. Amino acids: CASSLALSGYYNEQFF.

The chain carries TRBV2 and TRBJ1-1; a possible D gene is TRBD1 (6 bases). Germline V gene sequence: CDR1 SNHLY, CDR2 FYNNEI. Trimming shortened V by 8 bases and J by 5 bases, and 9 bases separated the two germline ends. The CDR3 has 11 residues. The CDR3 DNA reads as TGTGCCAGCTGGGGGCAGACTGAAGCTTTCTTT. Translation: CASWGQTEAFF.

CDR3 in amino acids: CASSSGVSQPQHF. In DNA, the CDR3 is TGTGCCAGCAGTTCAGGGGTCAGTCAGCCCCAGCATTTT. This chain joins TRBV6-5 and TRBJ1-5; perhaps TRBD1 as D (6 bases). With 4 bases removed from V and 6 bases from J, the gap between germline ends came to 10 bases. The CDR3 contains 13 residues. In germline, CDR1 is MNHEY, CDR2 SVGAGI.

The V and J genes are TRBV9 and TRBJ1-2; possibly TRBD1 for D (5 bases). CDR3 length equals 12 residues. In germline, CDR1 is SGDLS, CDR2 YYNGEE. V was clipped by 6 bases and J by 4 bases, with 10 bases between them. CDR3 in DNA: TGTGCCAGCAATCGACAGTCCTATGGCTACACCTTC. As protein: CASNRQSYGYTF.

J is TRBJ2-2 and V is TRBV19; D perhaps matches TRBD2 (5 bases). CDR3 length equals 13 residues. With 8 bases removed from V and 2 bases from J, the gap between germline ends came to 9 bases. In germline, CDR1 is LNHDA, CDR2 SQIVND (reference sequence). Here the CDR3 reads CASSDLNTGELFF. In DNA form, the CDR3 reads TGTGCCAGTTCGGACTTAAACACCGGGGAGCTGTTTTTT. Filled out from reference TRBV19 and TRBJ2-2, the complete variable domain reads DGGITQSPKYLFRKEGQNVTLSCEQNLNHDAMYWYRQDPGQGLRLIYYSQIVNDFQKGDIAEGYSVSREKKESFPLTVTSAQKNPTAFYLCASSDLNTGELFFGEGSRLTVL.

The rearrangement links TRBV5-1 to TRBJ1-3, with unresolved D. V dropped 1 base and J dropped 0 bases, with 8 bases sitting between them. The CDR3 spans 15 residues. Germline CDR1 SGHRS, CDR2 YFSETQ. The CDR3 reads CASSLMPASGNTIYF. Here the CDR3 DNA reads TGCGCCAGCAGCTTGATGCCGGCCTCTGGAAACACCATATATTTT.